These 14 T cell receptor beta chains came from one sample sequenced in a study of T cell responses to AZD1222 COVID-19 vaccine listed by TCRdb under 2021. This specimen's time point label, per the study, means: about 28 days (+/-7) after the second vaccine dose. The library relied on the immunoSEQ multiplex PCR assay. TCRdb stores this immuneACCESS table with in-frame sequences only. Part of the clones is absent; in the studies checked, under half of the shortfall reflects unresolved V genes, and no reason is known for the rest. This sample has 130,000 or so clones in its table, and roughly 91% of those were observed once. Under 1.2% of the sample is held by the ten biggest clonotypes. This material consisted of peripheral blood, taken 28 days after the second AZD1222 dose. The receptors originated from an adult who received the AZD1222 COVID-19 vaccine.

The chain uses TRBV6-1 and TRBJ1-2; TRBD1 matches 7 bases. CDR3 length: 14 amino acids. CDR1 MNHNS and CDR2 SASEGT come from the germline V gene. V lost 3 bases, J lost 4 bases, and 5 bases stayed unmatched. The CDR3 DNA reads as TGTGCCAGCAGTGATGGACAGGAGACCTATGGCTACACCTTC. Translated: CASSDGQETYGYTF.

The CDR3 here is CASSLRQGSNEQFF. The CDR3 DNA reads as TGTGCCAGCAGCCTAAGACAGGGATCCAATGAGCAGTTCTTC. The chain has TRBV7-3 and TRBJ2-1; 7 nucleotides agree with TRBD1. Germline lookup yields CDR1 SGHTA and CDR2 FQGTGA. CDR3 size: 14 residues. Unmatched junction bases numbered 7, after V lost 5 bases and J lost 6 bases.

The chain employs TRBV29-1 and TRBJ2-7; D is ambiguous. Trimming stripped 2 bases from V and 2 bases from J, with 16 bases between. The CDR3 covers 15 residues. The germline V gene encodes CDR1 SQVTM and CDR2 ANQGSEA. CDR3 sequence reads: CSVELPNRGPYEQYF. CDR3 coding DNA: TGCAGCGTTGAACTACCGAATAGAGGCCCCTACGAGCAGTACTTC.

The V call is TRBV27, the J call TRBJ2-2; D possibly corresponds to TRBD1 (6 bases). The CDR3 runs to 15 residues. V lost 5 bases to trimming and J lost 6 bases, with 16 bases between them. Germline CDR1 reads MNHEY; CDR2 reads SMNVEV (reference sequence). The CDR3 loop is CASSKSGTYPGELFF. CDR3 in DNA: TGTGCCAGCAGTAAGTCCGGGACATATCCCGGGGAGCTGTTTTTT.

The chain recombines TRBV7-2 with TRBJ1-2; D not certain. The V and J ends lost 5 bases and 3 bases respectively, with 25 bases between them. This CDR3 region has 18 residues. Germline-derived CDR1 and CDR2 are SGHTA and FQGNSA. Here the CDR3 DNA reads TGTGCCAGCAGCCTAGACGGACTGTCAACTGCCCTCTACTATGGCTACACCTTC. Amino acid sequence: CASSLDGLSTALYYGYTF.

This chain joins TRBV5-1 and TRBJ2-3; D gene unclear. This CDR3 is built from 15 residues. Per germline, CDR1 SGHRS and CDR2 YFSETQ. The germline V and J ends were trimmed by 4 bases and 2 bases, with 14 bases remaining between them. CDR3 DNA: TGCGCCAGCAGCCCCCGGAGTCGGCACACAGATACGCAGTATTTT. Translating gives CASSPRSRHTDTQYF.

The V call is TRBV7-8, the J call TRBJ2-1; TRBD2 matches at 8 bases. Germline V CDR1 and CDR2: SGHVS, FQNEAQ. This CDR3 has 16 residues. V shed 3 bases, J shed 6 bases, and the junction held 10 bases outside the gene matches. The CDR3 reads CASSFRSGSGLNEQFF. CDR3 bases: TGTGCCAGCAGCTTCAGGAGCGGGAGTGGCCTCAATGAGCAGTTCTTC.

The V call is TRBV5-1, the J call TRBJ1-3, with 8 bases lining up with TRBD1. Germline values: CDR1 SGHRS, CDR2 YFSETQ. The J segment lost 0 bases and the V segment lost 3 bases, leaving 11 bases of the junction unmatched. This CDR3 spans 18 amino acids. Here the CDR3 reads CASSSLAGTGLSGNTIYF. CDR3 bases: TGCGCCAGCAGCTCACTGGCCGGGACAGGACTCTCTGGAAACACCATATATTTT.

The V call is TRBV20-1, the J call TRBJ2-1, with D unresolved. The CDR3 is made up of 11 amino acids. Germline lookup yields CDR1 DFQATT and CDR2 SNEGSKA (reference sequence). V was clipped by 6 bases and J by 4 bases, with 7 bases between them. The CDR3 here is CSATQYNEQFF. CDR3 DNA: TGCAGTGCGACTCAGTACAATGAGCAGTTCTTC.

The chain carries TRBV29-1 and TRBJ1-2; possible D gene TRBD1, 5 bases. The CDR3 runs to 11 residues. The ends were cut back, 4 bases at V and 7 bases at J, with 10 bases in the middle. CDR1 is SQVTM, CDR2 ANQGSEA, per germline. DNA of the CDR3: TGCAGCGTTGGGGGCAGGGCTGGCTACACCTTC. Translation: CSVGGRAGYTF.

This chain joins TRBV5-1 and TRBJ2-3; TRBD1 is a possible D gene (6 bases). The V and J ends lost 3 bases and 2 bases respectively, with 16 bases between them. This CDR3 has 16 amino acids. From germline, CDR1 is SGHRS and CDR2 YFSETQ. CDR3 sequence reads: CASSSSRDTYTDTQYF. CDR3 bases: TGCGCCAGCAGCTCGAGCCGGGACACCTACACAGATACGCAGTATTTT.

The chain joins TRBV7-9 to TRBJ1-2; weak D call: TRBD1 (5 bases). The ends were cut back, 6 bases at V and 2 bases at J, with 13 bases in the middle. Germline V CDR1 and CDR2: SEHNR, FQNEAQ (reference sequence). This CDR3 has 14 residues. Here the CDR3 DNA reads TGTGCCAGCAGTGGCGGTAACAGGAACTATGGCTACACCTTC. This translates into CASSGGNRNYGYTF. Variable domain in full (rest from reference TRBV7-9 and TRBJ1-2): DTGVSQNPRHKITKRGQNVTFRCDPISEHNRLYWYRQTLGQGPEFLTYFQNEAQLEKSRLLSDRFSAERPKGSFSTLEIQRTEQGDSAMYLCASSGGNRNYGYTFGSGTRLTVV.

The J gene is TRBJ2-3, the V gene TRBV29-1; D unclear. The CDR3 covers 15 residues. The V and J ends lost 5 bases and 2 bases respectively, with 17 bases between them. Germline V lookup: CDR1 SQVTM, CDR2 ANQGSEA. The CDR3 sequence: CSVPLIGTNTDTQYF. The CDR3 coding sequence is TGCAGCGTTCCTCTAATAGGTACCAACACAGATACGCAGTATTTT.

V gene TRBV6-5 combines with J gene TRBJ2-5; unclear D gene. CDR3 length equals 13 residues. V lost 2 bases, J lost 5 bases, and 9 bases lay in between. Germline-derived CDR1 and CDR2 are MNHEY and SVGAGI. The CDR3 here is CASSYLPKETQYF. In DNA, the CDR3 is TGTGCCAGCAGTTACCTACCGAAGGAGACCCAGTACTTC.